These 25 T cell receptor beta chains came from one sample sequenced in a study of read filtering for tumor transcriptome and immune sequencing. Molecular barcoded adaptors covering alpha/delta and beta/gamma chains were used on 400 to 450 ng RNA. One entry per CDR3 protein results from TCRdb running MiXCR on the reads. The sample lists approximately 90,000 distinct CDR3 sequences, approximately 13% occurring once. Material: a population of CD138-negative cells sorted from bone marrow. These TCRs come from a donor at least 40 years old with multiple myeloma.

In the case of this clonotype: This clone may be a read error of a much larger clone one base away. The chain combines TRBV29-1 with TRBJ1-3, with TRBD1 as a possible D gene (6 bases). The CDR3 is 14 amino acids. CDR1 and CDR2 from the germline V gene are SQVTM and ANQGSEA. The CDR3 coding sequence is TGCAGCGTTCAGGGGTACAACTCTGGAAACACCACATATTTT. It codes for CSVQGYNSGNTTYF.

Details on this clonotype: Only one base separates this from a far larger clonotype, so it likely reflects a read error. The conserved phenylalanine or tryptophan normally closing the CDR3 is absent here, so this likely arose from a read error. The V and J genes are TRBV7-3 and TRBJ2-1; D unresolved. Germline V gives CDR1 SGHTA, CDR2 FQGTGA. The CDR3 runs to 13 residues. The V end lost 3 bases, the J end lost 9 bases, and 12 bases lay between the germline ends. Here the CDR3 reads CASSFPPASEQFL. The CDR3 DNA is TGTGCCAGCAGCTTCCCCCCCGCGAGTGAGCAGTTCTTA.

This clonotype was detected many times. CDR3 amino acids: CALSSDSPGSEQYF. CDR3 nucleotides: TGTGCCCTCAGTTCCGACAGTCCCGGCAGCGAGCAGTACTTC. The gene calls are TRBV6-6 and TRBJ2-7, with D perhaps matching TRBD1 (5 bases). The germline gives CDR1 MNHNY, CDR2 SVGAGI (reference sequence). This CDR3 is built from 14 residues. Deletions cut 11 bases from V and 6 bases from J, with 23 bases between.

As regards this clonotype: This could be a read error, since a much larger clone is one nucleotide away. The chain carries TRBV6-5 and TRBJ2-5; 7 bases align to TRBD1. Germline V gene sequence: CDR1 MNHEY, CDR2 SVGAGI. The CDR3 totals 15 residues. V shed 6 bases, J shed 0 bases, and the junction held 7 bases outside the gene matches. This CDR3 reads CASSQGDHYQETQYF. The CDR3, as DNA: TGTGCCAGCAGCCAGGGGGACCACTACCAAGAGACCCAGTACTTC.

This clonotype occurred a few times. The chain employs TRBV9 and TRBJ2-7; tentative D call: TRBD1 (5 bases). Germline V gene data show CDR1 as SGDLS and CDR2 as YYNGEE. This CDR3 comprises 16 residues. V was shortened by 4 bases and J by 2 bases, with 19 bases between the two germline ends. CDR3 loop: CASSPRGSSLTYEQYF. DNA for the CDR3: TGTGCCAGCAGCCCTAGGGGCAGCTCTTTAACCTACGAGCAGTACTTC. Supplemented by reference TRBV9 and TRBJ2-7, the full variable domain reads DSGVTQTPKHLITATGQRVTLRCSPRSGDLSVYWYQQSLDQGLQFLIQYYNGEERAKGNILERFSAQQFPDLHSELNLSSLELGDSALYFCASSPRGSSLTYEQYFGPGTRLTVT.

In its sample, this clonotype was seen many times. The V call is TRBV7-9, the J call TRBJ1-2; D is perhaps TRBD1 (6 bases). Germline-derived CDR1 and CDR2 are SEHNR and FQNEAQ (reference sequence). Trimming cost V 6 bases and J 5 bases, with 13 bases left between them. This CDR3 spans 13 amino acids. CDR3 loop: CASRDWTEYGYTF. The CDR3, as DNA: TGTGCCAGCAGAGATTGGACAGAGTATGGCTACACCTTC.

This clonotype has a count of ten or more. This rearrangement joins TRBV2 to TRBJ2-5, with D perhaps matching TRBD1 (5 bases). Trimming took off 1 base at V and 0 bases at J, with 12 bases between the two ends. Germline assignment: CDR1 SNHLY and CDR2 FYNNEI. The CDR3 has 16 amino acids. The CDR3 is CASSEGQGHYQETQYF. The CDR3 bases are TGTGCCAGCAGTGAAGGTCAGGGCCACTACCAAGAGACCCAGTACTTC.

This clonotype was observed many times. This may stem from a read error, because a much larger clone lies one nucleotide away. The V gene is TRBV7-2, the J gene TRBJ2-1; D is undetermined. The CDR3 length is 15 residues. Per the germline V gene, CDR1 is SGHTA and CDR2 is FQGNSA. Written as DNA, the CDR3 is TGTGCCAGCAGCTTAGTGGGCAGTTCCTACAATGGGCAGTTCTTC. Protein sequence: CASSLVGSSYNGQFF.

This clonotype was picked up many times. The rearrangement joins TRBV29-1 to TRBJ2-3; D gene uncertain. CDR1 is SQVTM and CDR2 is ANQGSEA in the germline V gene. Trimming pared 8 bases from V and 4 bases from J, leaving 10 bases between. There are 11 residues in the CDR3. CDR3 sequence reads: CSSGRADTQYF. CDR3 nucleotides: TGCAGCTCCGGAAGGGCAGATACGCAGTATTTT.

The chain has TRBV20-1 and TRBJ2-3; the D gene is possibly TRBD1 (5 bases). Germline V lookup: CDR1 DFQATT, CDR2 SNEGSKA (reference sequence). Trimming removed 2 bases at V and 2 bases at J, with 11 bases between. CDR3 length: 14 amino acids. The CDR3, as DNA: TGCAGTGCTAGAACAGGCGCCTTCACAGATACGCAGTATTTT. As protein: CSARTGAFTDTQYF.

This clonotype came up many times. This chain joins TRBV28 and TRBJ2-7; 10 bases are a match to TRBD1. With V trimmed by 4 bases and J by 7 bases, 7 bases remained unmatched. CDR1 is MDHEN and CDR2 is SYDVKM in the germline V gene. The CDR3 is made up of 14 amino acids. The CDR3 sequence is CASSWAGTGVEQYF. The CDR3, as DNA: TGTGCCAGCAGTTGGGCCGGGACAGGGGTTGAGCAGTACTTC.

This clonotype was seen more than once but under ten times. A single base separates this from a much larger clone, so it may be a read error. This sequence joins TRBV9 and TRBJ2-1; TRBD1 agrees at 9 bases. In germline, CDR1 is SGDLS, CDR2 YYNGEE. This CDR3 is built from 15 residues. DNA of the CDR3: TGTGCCAGCAGCGTAACGGACAGGGGCATCAATGGGCAGTTCTTC. Amino acid sequence: CASSVTDRGINGQFF.

This clonotype appeared many times. The rearrangement links TRBV20-1 to TRBJ2-3; D unclear. The CDR3 is 11 residues long. Germline V CDR1 and CDR2: DFQATT, SNEGSKA (reference sequence). The V end lost 5 bases, the J end lost 5 bases, and 8 bases lay between the germline ends. Here the CDR3 reads CSAGVLDTQYF. The CDR3 bases are TGCAGTGCTGGGGTTTTAGATACGCAGTATTTT.

This clonotype was detected many times. CDR3 loop: CASSPPGGALNTGELFF. DNA of the CDR3: TGCGCCAGCAGCCCCCCTGGGGGGGCCCTGAACACCGGGGAGCTGTTTTTT. This rearrangement joins TRBV5-1 to TRBJ2-2, with TRBD2 as a possible D gene (7 bases). Trimming cost V 4 bases and J 1 base, with 17 bases left between them. Germline lookup yields CDR1 SGHRS and CDR2 YFSETQ. The CDR3 covers 17 residues.

This clonotype was counted at least ten times. V gene TRBV19 combines with J gene TRBJ2-7; D is perhaps TRBD1 or TRBD2 (6 bases each). The CDR3 is 14 amino acids. Per the germline V gene, CDR1 is LNHDA and CDR2 is SQIVND (reference sequence). V lost 5 bases, J lost 9 bases, and 20 bases lay in between. CDR3 amino acids: CASSPAGHSRAQYF. CDR3 bases: TGTGCCAGTAGTCCCGCGGGACATAGCCGGGCGCAGTACTTC.

This clonotype was counted at least ten times. The genes are TRBV4-2 and TRBJ2-5; the D gene is possibly TRBD1 (5 bases). Between the trimmed V and J ends, which lost 4 bases and 3 bases, there was a span of 12 bases. This CDR3 contains 14 residues. Germline V gene lookup returns CDR1 LGHNA and CDR2 YNFKEQ. In nucleotides, the CDR3 is TGTGCCAGCAGCCCCCGTCAAGGGGAAGAGACCCAGTACTTC. Translated, it gives CASSPRQGEETQYF.

This clonotype was picked up many times. This rearrangement joins TRBV5-1 to TRBJ1-3; 8 positions agree with TRBD1. This CDR3 is 16 amino acids long. With 1 base clipped from V and 3 bases from J, the junction kept 6 bases outside the gene matches. From germline, CDR1 is SGHRS and CDR2 YFSETQ. The CDR3 coding sequence is TGCGCCAGCAGCTTGCCGGACAGGGCTGATGGAAACACCATATATTTT. Amino acid sequence: CASSLPDRADGNTIYF.

This clonotype was found a few times. The chain joins TRBV19 to TRBJ2-7, with D unclear. V was cut by 3 bases and J by 1 base, with 10 bases left in between. Per germline, CDR1 LNHDA and CDR2 SQIVND (reference sequence). The CDR3 covers 14 residues. CDR3 bases: TGTGCCAGTAGTATCCAGATCCTTTCCTACGAGCAGTACTTC. It yields the protein CASSIQILSYEQYF.

This clonotype showed up many times. V is TRBV9 and J is TRBJ2-1; D is ambiguous. The ends were cut back, 4 bases at V and 4 bases at J, with 15 bases in the middle. The germline V gene encodes CDR1 SGDLS and CDR2 YYNGEE. The CDR3 sequence is 15 residues long. CDR3 DNA: TGTGCCAGCAGCCCACTCCACGCGAAATACAATGAGCAGTTCTTC. Its translation: CASSPLHAKYNEQFF.

This clonotype was seen many times. J is TRBJ2-4 and V is TRBV23-1, with TRBD2 matching 10 bases. TRBV23-1 is classed as an ORF, of uncertain function. The CDR3 totals 15 residues. The V gene end was trimmed by 3 bases and the J gene end by 5 bases; junction bases not matched to a gene: 4. CDR3 loop: CASSQRTSGQNIQYF. The CDR3, as DNA: TGCGCCAGCAGTCAGCGGACTAGCGGCCAAAACATTCAGTACTTC.

This clonotype was seen repeatedly, ten times or more. The chain uses TRBV6-1 and TRBJ2-1, with 13 bases that match TRBD2. This CDR3 region has 14 residues. Germline-derived CDR1 and CDR2 are MNHNS and SASEGT. The ends lost 7 bases at V and 9 bases at J; junction bases unmatched: 6. The CDR3 spells CASTRLAGGSEQFF. DNA of the CDR3: TGTGCCAGCACCCGACTAGCGGGAGGCTCTGAGCAGTTCTTC.

This clonotype was counted ten times or more. This chain joins TRBV5-1 and TRBJ2-2; D unclear. V lost 0 bases and J lost 0, with 9 bases in between. The CDR3 runs 16 residues. The germline V gene has CDR1 SGHRS and CDR2 YFSETQ. The CDR3 here is CASSLAVQTNTGELFF. The CDR3 bases are TGCGCCAGCAGCTTGGCCGTCCAGACGAACACCGGGGAGCTGTTTTTT.

In its sample, this clonotype was seen many times. V usage is TRBV10-1 and J usage is TRBJ2-3, with no clear D. CDR3 size: 13 residues. Germline CDR1 is WNHNN and CDR2 is SYGVQD (reference sequence). V lost 2 bases, J lost 2 bases, and 5 bases lay in between. The CDR3 bases are TGCGCCAGCAGTGAGGACCACACAGATACGCAGTATTTT. Translation: CASSEDHTDTQYF.

Of note for this clonotype: Just one base apart from a much larger clone, this may be a read error. It is likely a read error, because the conserved phenylalanine at the end of the CDR3 is missing. V gene TRBV5-6 combines with J gene TRBJ2-1, with D possibly being TRBD1 or TRBD2 (5 bases each). CDR3 size: 14 residues. Germline-derived CDR1 and CDR2 are SGHDT and YYEEEE. The CDR3 DNA reads as TGTGCCAGCAGCTGGAGGCGGACAAACAATGGGCAGTTCCTC. Encoded protein: CASSWRRTNNGQFL.

This clonotype was recorded many times. V and J are TRBV20-1 and TRBJ2-3; 7 bases are a match to TRBD2. V lost 5 bases and J lost 4; bases outside the gene matches: 9. The CDR3 spans 14 residues. CDR1 and CDR2 from the germline V gene are DFQATT and SNEGSKA (reference sequence). As DNA, the CDR3 is TGCAGTGCTTTGGCGCGGGAGCTCCCAGATACGCAGTATTTT. Protein: CSALARELPDTQYF.